These 8 T cell receptor beta chains were sequenced from one sample in a study of cytomegalovirus exposure and HLA in healthy donors. Primers included in the PCR were 60 Vbeta and 13 Jbeta primers. Profiling relied on immunoSEQ multiplex PCR, and the TCRdb table lists in-frame clones only, not all of them. Of more than 70,000 clones in the sample, around 70% were seen once. Input material: PBMCs. These TCRs come from a man aged 40-55 years in good health and CMV-seropositive.

This chain links TRBV28 with TRBJ2-1, with 9 bases fitting TRBD1. The length of the CDR3 is 15 residues. Germline CDR1 is MDHEN and CDR2 is SYDVKM. Trimming removed 5 bases from V and 13 bases from J; junction bases left unmatched: 15. The CDR3 DNA reads TGTGCCAGCAGTCCCGGGACAGGGTTAATGAGTGATCAGTTCTTC. The encoded protein is CASSPGTGLMSDQFF. The whole variable domain, remainder taken from reference TRBV28 and TRBJ2-1, is DVKVTQSSRYLVKRTGEKVFLECVQDMDHENMFWYRQDPGLGLRLIYFSYDVKMKEKGDIPEGYSVSREKKERFSLILESASTNQTSMYLCASSPGTGLMSDQFFGPGTRLTVL.

The sample holds a few counts of this clone. The chain couples TRBV7-9 to TRBJ2-7; 14 positions match TRBD2. J was trimmed by 6 bases and V by 5 bases; bases with no gene match: 15. There are 18 residues in the CDR3. Germline assignment: CDR1 SEHNR and CDR2 FQNEAQ (reference sequence). This CDR3 reads CASSAPGLAGARLLEQYF. The CDR3 DNA sequence: TGTGCCAGCAGCGCACCGGGACTAGCGGGGGCTCGTCTCCTCGAGCAGTACTTC.

The chain has TRBV5-1 and TRBJ1-4; D is undetermined. V was trimmed by 7 bases and J by 5 bases, leaving 15 bases between them. The V gene's germline CDR1 is SGHRS and CDR2 YFSETQ. The CDR3 spans 14 residues. This CDR3 is CASRTGISNEKLFF. The CDR3 coding sequence is TGCGCCAGCCGGACCGGGATTTCAAATGAAAAACTGTTTTTT.

This clone was found once. This sequence joins TRBV5-1 and TRBJ1-1; 9 bases fit TRBD1. The CDR3 is made up of 15 amino acids. Germline-derived CDR1 and CDR2 are SGHRS and YFSETQ. V lost 6 bases to trimming and J lost 7 bases; unmatched junction nucleotides: 13. The CDR3 nucleotides read TGCGCCAGCAAAAAAGAGGGGACAGGGTTTTTTGAAGCTTTCTTT. It translates to CASKKEGTGFFEAFF.

The chain recombines TRBV6-1 with TRBJ2-6, with D perhaps TRBD1 (6 bases). V was trimmed by 3 bases and J by 0 bases, leaving 15 bases between them. The CDR3 has 18 amino acids. The germline CDR1 and CDR2 sequences are MNHNS and SASEGT. The CDR3 here is CASSDEGRGISGANVLTF. The CDR3 coding sequence is TGTGCCAGCAGTGACGAGGGCAGGGGCATCTCTGGGGCCAACGTCCTGACTTTC.

The rearrangement uses TRBV12-5 and TRBJ2-1; D is uncertain. CDR1 is LGHNT and CDR2 is FRNRAP in the germline V gene. The CDR3 length is 14 residues. Trimming left V 0 bases short and J 6 bases short, with 9 bases between. CDR3: CASGLVARFNEQFF. CDR3 sequence (DNA): TGTGCTAGTGGTTTGGTGGCTAGGTTCAATGAGCAGTTCTTC.

A single count supports this clone. J is TRBJ1-4 and V is TRBV6-5; 7 bases match TRBD1. The CDR3 has 15 amino acids. J lost 7 bases, V lost 2 bases, and 7 bases had no gene match. Germline V gene lookup returns CDR1 MNHEY and CDR2 SVGAGI. The CDR3 loop is CASSYGGTAGEKLFF. The CDR3 nucleotides read TGTGCCAGCAGTTACGGCGGGACAGCAGGTGAAAAACTGTTTTTT.

The chain joins TRBV7-2 to TRBJ1-5, with D hard to call. The CDR3 totals 12 residues. V gave up 3 bases and J gave up 6 bases, with 6 bases separating them. Germline-derived CDR1 and CDR2 are SGHTA and FQGNSA. The CDR3 region is CASSFRSQPQHF. DNA for the CDR3: TGTGCCAGCAGCTTTAGGAGTCAGCCCCAGCATTTT.